This T cell receptor beta chain was recovered during a study of shared T cell receptors in the human thymus. This clone appeared once. Relative to the germline gene, one junction end is altered; a read error may explain this. Germline V lookup: CDR1 SSHAT, CDR2 FNYEAQ (reference sequence). The CDR3 spans 15 residues. Libraries were prepared by immunoSEQ multiplex PCR; TCRdb keeps only in-frame clonotypes and omits some of them. The sample yields about 660,000 clones, roughly 90% seen once. A further study also used this sample, focusing on human thymus T cells. As reported in that work: Seemingly biased V and J gene usage marked thymic and blood repertoires. There were highly overlapping thymic repertoires among unrelated individuals, as related research reported.

This chain joins TRBV7-7 and TRBJ2-7; 11 bases are a match to TRBD2. The clonotype was recovered from a boy younger than two with a congenital heart defect. Sequenced sample: thymocytes. The CDR3 loop reads CASSLGTSGSYEQYF. Written as DNA, the CDR3 is TGTGCTAGCAGCTTGGGGACTAGCGGATCCTACGAGCAGTACTTC.